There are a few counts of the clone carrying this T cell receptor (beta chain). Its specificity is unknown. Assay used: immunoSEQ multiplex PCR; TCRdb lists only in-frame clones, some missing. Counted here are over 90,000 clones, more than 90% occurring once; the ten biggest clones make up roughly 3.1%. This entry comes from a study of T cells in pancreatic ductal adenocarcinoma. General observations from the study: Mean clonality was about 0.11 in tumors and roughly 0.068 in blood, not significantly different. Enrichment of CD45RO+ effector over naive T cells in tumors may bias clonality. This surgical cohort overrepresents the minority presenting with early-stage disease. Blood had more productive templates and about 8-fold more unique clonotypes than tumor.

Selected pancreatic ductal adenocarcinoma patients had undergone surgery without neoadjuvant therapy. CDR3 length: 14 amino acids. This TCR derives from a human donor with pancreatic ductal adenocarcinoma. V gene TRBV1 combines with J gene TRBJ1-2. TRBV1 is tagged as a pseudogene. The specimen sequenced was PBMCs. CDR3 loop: CTSSQGFKSEGYTF. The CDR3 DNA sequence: TGCACCAGCAGCCAAGGGTTCAAGTCGGAGGGCTACACCTTC.